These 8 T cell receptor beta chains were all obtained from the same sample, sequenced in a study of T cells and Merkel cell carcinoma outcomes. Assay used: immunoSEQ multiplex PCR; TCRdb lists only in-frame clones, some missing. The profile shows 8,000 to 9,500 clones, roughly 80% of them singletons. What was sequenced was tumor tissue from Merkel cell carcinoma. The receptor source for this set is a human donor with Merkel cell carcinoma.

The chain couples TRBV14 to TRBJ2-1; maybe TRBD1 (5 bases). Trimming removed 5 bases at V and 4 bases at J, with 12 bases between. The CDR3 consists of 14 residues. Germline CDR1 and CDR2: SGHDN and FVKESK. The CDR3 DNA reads TGTGCCAGCAGCGTCCGACAGAATTACAATGAGCAGTTCTTC. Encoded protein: CASSVRQNYNEQFF. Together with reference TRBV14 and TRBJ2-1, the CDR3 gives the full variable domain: EAGVTQFPSHSVIEKGQTVTLRCDPISGHDNLYWYRRVMGKEIKFLLHFVKESKQDESGMPNNRFLAERTGGTYSTLKVQPAELEDSGVYFCASSVRQNYNEQFFGPGTRLTVL.

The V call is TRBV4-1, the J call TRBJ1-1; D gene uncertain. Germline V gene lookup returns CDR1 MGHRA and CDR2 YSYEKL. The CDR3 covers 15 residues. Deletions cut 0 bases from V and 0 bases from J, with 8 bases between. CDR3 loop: CASSQDSALNTEAFF. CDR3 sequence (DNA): TGCGCCAGCAGCCAAGATTCAGCTTTGAACACTGAAGCTTTCTTT.

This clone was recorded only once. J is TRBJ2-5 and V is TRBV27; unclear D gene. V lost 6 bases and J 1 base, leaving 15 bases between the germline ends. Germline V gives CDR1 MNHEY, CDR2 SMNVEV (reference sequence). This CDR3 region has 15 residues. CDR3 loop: CASRSRVLAQETQYF. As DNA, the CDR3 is TGTGCCAGCAGGTCTAGAGTCCTGGCCCAAGAGACCCAGTACTTC.

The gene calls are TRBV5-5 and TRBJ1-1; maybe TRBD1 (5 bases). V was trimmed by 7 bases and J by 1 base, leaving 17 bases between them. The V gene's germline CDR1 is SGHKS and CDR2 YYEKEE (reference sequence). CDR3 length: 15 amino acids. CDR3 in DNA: TGTGCCAGCGCCGCCGGGGACGCCCGGAACACTGAAGCTTTCTTT. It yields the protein CASAAGDARNTEAFF.

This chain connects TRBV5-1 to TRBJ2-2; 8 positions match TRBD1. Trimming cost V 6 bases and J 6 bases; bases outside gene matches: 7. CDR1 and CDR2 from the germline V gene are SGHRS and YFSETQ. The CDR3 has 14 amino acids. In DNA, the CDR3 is TGCGCCAGCAACAGACAGGGGTTCCCCGGGGAGCTGTTTTTT. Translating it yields CASNRQGFPGELFF. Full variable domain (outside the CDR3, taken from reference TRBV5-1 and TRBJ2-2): KAGVTQTPRYLIKTRGQQVTLSCSPISGHRSVSWYQQTPGQGLQFLFEYFSETQRNKGNFPGRFSGRQFSNSRSEMNVSTLELGDSALYLCASNRQGFPGELFFGEGSRLTVL.

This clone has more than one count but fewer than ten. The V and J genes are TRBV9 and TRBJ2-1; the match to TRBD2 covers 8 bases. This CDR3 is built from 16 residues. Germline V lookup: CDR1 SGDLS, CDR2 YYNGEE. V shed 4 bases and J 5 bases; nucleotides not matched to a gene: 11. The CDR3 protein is CASSSRTSQTHNEQFF. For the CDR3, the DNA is TGTGCCAGCAGCTCGAGGACTAGCCAAACACACAATGAGCAGTTCTTC.

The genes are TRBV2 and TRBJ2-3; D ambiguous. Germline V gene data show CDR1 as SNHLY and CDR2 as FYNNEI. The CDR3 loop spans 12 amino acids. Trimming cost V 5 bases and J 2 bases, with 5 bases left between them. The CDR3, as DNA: TGTGCCAGCAGTCGGCTCACAGATACGCAGTATTTT. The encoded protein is CASSRLTDTQYF.

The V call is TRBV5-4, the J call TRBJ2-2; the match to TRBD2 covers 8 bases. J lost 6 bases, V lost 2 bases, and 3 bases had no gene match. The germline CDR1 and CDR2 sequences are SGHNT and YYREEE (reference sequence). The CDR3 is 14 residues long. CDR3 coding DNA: TGTGCCAGCAGCTTCCGGGGGGGCGCCGGGGAGCTGTTTTTT. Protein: CASSFRGGAGELFF. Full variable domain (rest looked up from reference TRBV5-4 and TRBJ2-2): ETGVTQSPTHLIKTRGQQVTLRCSSQSGHNTVSWYQQALGQGPQFIFQYYREEENGRGNFPPRFSGLQFPNYSSELNVNALELDDSALYLCASSFRGGAGELFFGEGSRLTVL.